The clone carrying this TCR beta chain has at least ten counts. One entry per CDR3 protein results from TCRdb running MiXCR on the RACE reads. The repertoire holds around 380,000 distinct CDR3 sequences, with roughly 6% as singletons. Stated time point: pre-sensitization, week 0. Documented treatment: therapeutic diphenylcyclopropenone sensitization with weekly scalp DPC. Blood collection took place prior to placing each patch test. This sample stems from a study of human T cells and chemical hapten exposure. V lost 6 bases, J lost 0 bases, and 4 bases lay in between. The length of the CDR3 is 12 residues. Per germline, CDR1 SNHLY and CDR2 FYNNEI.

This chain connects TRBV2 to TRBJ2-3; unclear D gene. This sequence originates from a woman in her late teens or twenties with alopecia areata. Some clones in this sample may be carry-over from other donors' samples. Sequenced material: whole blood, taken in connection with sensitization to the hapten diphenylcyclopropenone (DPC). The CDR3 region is CASSASTDTQYF. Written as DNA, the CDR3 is TGTGCCAGCAGCGCTAGCACAGATACGCAGTATTTT.